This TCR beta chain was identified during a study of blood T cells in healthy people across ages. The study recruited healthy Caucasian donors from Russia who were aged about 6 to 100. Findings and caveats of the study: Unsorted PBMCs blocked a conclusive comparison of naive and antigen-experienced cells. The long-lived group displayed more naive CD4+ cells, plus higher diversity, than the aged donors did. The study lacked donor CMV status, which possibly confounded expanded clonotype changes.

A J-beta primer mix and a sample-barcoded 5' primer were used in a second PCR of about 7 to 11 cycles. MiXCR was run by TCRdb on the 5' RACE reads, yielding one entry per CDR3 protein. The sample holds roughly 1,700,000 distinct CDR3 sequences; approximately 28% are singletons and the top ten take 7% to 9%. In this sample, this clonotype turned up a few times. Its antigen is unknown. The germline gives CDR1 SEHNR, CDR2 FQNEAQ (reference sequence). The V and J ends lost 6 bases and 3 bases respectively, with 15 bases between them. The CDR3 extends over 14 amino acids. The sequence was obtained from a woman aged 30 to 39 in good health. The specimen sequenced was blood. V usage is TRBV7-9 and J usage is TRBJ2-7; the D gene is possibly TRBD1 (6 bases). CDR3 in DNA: TGTGCCAGCAGGGATGGACAGCAGAACTACGAGCAGTACTTC. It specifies CASRDGQQNYEQYF.